This T cell receptor (beta chain) was obtained from a study of CXCR3-negative and CXCR3-positive naive CD8 T cells. Study-level points and caveats: Comparably high diversity was seen in both naive subsets, and much lower diversity in memory CD8+ cells. For the naive subsets, surface CD5 was similar, and TCR strength was inferred from TRB CDR3 properties. CXCR3-positive naive cells carried more hydrophobic TRB CDR3s than CXCR3-negative naive cells did.

Concerning this clonotype itself: The target antigen is unknown.

CDR1 is KGHSH and CDR2 is LQKENI in the germline V gene. The CDR3 sequence is 15 residues long. It was by 5' RACE with UMI labels that the TRB cDNA libraries were prepared. TCRdb processed the 5' RACE reads again and assigns one entry to each CDR3 protein, with no DNA. In total, the table holds roughly 65,000 distinct CDR3 sequences. The chain carries TRBV18 and TRBJ2-1; TCRdb outputs TRBD2, but without DNA this stays unchecked. The clonotype originates from a human donor in good health. Some clones in this sample may be carry-over from other donors' samples. The sample comprised naive CXCR3+ CD8+ T cells from blood. Specified subset: CD45RO-CCR7+CD27+CD95- naive CD8+ T cells expressing CXCR3 (TNR3+). The CDR3 region is CASSPGREAYNEQFF.